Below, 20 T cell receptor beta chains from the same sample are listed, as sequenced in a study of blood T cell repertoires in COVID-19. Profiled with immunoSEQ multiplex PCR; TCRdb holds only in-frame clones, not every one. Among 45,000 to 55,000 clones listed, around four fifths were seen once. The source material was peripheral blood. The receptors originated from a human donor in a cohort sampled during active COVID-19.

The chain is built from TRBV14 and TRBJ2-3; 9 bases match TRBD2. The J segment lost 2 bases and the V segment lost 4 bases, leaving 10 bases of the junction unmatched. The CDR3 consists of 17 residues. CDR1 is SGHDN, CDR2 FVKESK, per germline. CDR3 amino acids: CASSLIAGASATDTQYF. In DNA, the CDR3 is TGTGCCAGCAGCCTCATAGCGGGGGCCTCCGCCACAGATACGCAGTATTTT. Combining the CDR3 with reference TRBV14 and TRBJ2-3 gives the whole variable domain EAGVTQFPSHSVIEKGQTVTLRCDPISGHDNLYWYRRVMGKEIKFLLHFVKESKQDESGMPNNRFLAERTGGTYSTLKVQPAELEDSGVYFCASSLIAGASATDTQYFGPGTRLTVL.

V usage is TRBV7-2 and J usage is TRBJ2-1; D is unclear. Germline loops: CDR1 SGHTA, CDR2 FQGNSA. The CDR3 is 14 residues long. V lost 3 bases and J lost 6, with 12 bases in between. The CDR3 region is CASSFRTLGNEQFF. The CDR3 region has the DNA TGTGCCAGCAGCTTCCGAACTCTAGGCAATGAGCAGTTCTTC.

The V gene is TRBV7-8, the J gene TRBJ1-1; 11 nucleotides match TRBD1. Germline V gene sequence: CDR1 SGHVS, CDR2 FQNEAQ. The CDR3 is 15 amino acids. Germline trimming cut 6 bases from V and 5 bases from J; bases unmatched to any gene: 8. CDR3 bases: TGTGCCAGCAGGATCGGGACAGGGGGTCGGACTGAAGCTTTCTTT. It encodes CASRIGTGGRTEAFF.

The DNA for the CDR3 is TGTGCCAGCAGTTGGGGCAGTAATCAGCCCCAGCATTTT. Its protein product is CASSWGSNQPQHF. V and J are TRBV28 and TRBJ1-5; tentative D call: TRBD1 (5 bases). The CDR3 length is 13 residues. Trimming pared 4 bases from V and 4 bases from J, leaving 8 bases between. The germline gives CDR1 MDHEN, CDR2 SYDVKM.

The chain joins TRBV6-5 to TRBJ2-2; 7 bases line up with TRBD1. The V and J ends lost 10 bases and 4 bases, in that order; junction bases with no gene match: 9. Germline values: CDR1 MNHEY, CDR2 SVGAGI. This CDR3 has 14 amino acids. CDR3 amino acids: CANSQGVSTGELFF. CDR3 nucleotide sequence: TGTGCCAACTCCCAGGGGGTGAGCACCGGGGAGCTGTTTTTT.

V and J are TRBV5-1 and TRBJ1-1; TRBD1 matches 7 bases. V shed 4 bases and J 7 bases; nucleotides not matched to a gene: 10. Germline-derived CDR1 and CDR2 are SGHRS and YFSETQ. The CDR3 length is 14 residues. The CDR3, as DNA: TGCGCCAGCAGCAGCGGACAGGTAGAGTATGAAGCTTTCTTT. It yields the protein CASSSGQVEYEAFF.

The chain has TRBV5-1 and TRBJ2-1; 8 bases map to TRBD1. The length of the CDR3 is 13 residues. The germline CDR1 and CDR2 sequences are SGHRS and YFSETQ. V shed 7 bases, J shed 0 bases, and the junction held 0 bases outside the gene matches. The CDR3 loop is CASGQGSYNEQFF. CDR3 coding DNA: TGCGCCAGCGGACAGGGCTCCTACAATGAGCAGTTCTTC. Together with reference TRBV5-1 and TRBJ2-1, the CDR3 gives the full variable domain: KAGVTQTPRYLIKTRGQQVTLSCSPISGHRSVSWYQQTPGQGLQFLFEYFSETQRNKGNFPGRFSGRQFSNSRSEMNVSTLELGDSALYLCASGQGSYNEQFFGPGTRLTVL.

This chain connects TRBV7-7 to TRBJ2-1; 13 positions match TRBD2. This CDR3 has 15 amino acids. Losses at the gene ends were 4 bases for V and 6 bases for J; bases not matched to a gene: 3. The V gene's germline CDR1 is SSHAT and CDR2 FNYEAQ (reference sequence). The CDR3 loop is CASSSTSGGPNEQFF. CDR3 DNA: TGTGCCAGCAGCTCGACTAGCGGGGGGCCCAATGAGCAGTTCTTC. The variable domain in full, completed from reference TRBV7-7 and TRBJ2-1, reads GAGVSQSPRYKVTKRGQDVTLRCDPISSHATLYWYQQALGQGPEFLTYFNYEAQPDKSGLPSDRFSAERPEGSISTLTIQRTEQRDSAMYRCASSSTSGGPNEQFFGPGTRLTVL.

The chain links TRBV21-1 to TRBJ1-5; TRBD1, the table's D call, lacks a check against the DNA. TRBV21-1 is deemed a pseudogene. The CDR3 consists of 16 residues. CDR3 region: CASSKSGTGLNQPQHF. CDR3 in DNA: TGTGCCAGCAGCAAATCCGGGACAGGATTGAATCAGCCCCAGCATTTT.

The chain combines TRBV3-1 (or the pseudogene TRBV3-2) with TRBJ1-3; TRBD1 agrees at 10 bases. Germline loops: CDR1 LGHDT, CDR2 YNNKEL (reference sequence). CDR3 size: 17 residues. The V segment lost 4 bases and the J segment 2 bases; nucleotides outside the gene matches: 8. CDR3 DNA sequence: TGTGCCAGCAGCCCAAACCCCGGGACAGGGGCTGGAAACACCATATATTTT. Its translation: CASSPNPGTGAGNTIYF.

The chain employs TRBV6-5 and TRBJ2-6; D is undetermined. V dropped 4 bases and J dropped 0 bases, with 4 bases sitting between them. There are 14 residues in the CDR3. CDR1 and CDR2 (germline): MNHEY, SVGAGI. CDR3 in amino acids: CASSSNSGANVLTF. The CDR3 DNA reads TGTGCCAGCAGTTCTAACTCTGGGGCCAACGTCCTGACTTTC.

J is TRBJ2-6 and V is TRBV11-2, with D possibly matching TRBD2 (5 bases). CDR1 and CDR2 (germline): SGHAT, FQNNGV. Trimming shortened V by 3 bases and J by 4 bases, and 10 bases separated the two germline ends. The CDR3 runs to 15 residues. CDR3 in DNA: TGTGCCAGCAGCTTCGGGGATGCCGGGGCCAACGTCCTGACTTTC. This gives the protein CASSFGDAGANVLTF.

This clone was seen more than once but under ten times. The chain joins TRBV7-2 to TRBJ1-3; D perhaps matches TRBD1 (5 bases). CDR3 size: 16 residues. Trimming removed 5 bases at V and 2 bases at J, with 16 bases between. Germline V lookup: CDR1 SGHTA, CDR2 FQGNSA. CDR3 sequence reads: CASSRGGGRAGNTIYF. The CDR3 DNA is TGTGCCAGCAGCCGGGGAGGAGGCAGGGCTGGAAACACCATATATTTT.

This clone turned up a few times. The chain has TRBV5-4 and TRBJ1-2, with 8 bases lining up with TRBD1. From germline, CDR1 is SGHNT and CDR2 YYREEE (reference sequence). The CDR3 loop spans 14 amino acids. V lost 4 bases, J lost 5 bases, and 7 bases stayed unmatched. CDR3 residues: CASSPRQGKYGYTF. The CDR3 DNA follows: TGTGCCAGCAGCCCAAGACAGGGGAAGTATGGCTACACCTTC.

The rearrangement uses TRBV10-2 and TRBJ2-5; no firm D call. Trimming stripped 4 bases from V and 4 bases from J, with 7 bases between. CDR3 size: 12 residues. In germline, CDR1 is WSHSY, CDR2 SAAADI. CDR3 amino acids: CASSGRGETQYF. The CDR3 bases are TGCGCCAGCAGTGGGAGAGGAGAGACCCAGTACTTC.

In DNA form, the CDR3 reads TGTGCCAGCAACGGACGGGGGGCGGGGGCCTACGAGCAGTACTTC. This encodes CASNGRGAGAYEQYF. The chain has TRBV6-5 and TRBJ2-7, with D possibly being TRBD2 (7 bases). With 7 bases removed from V and 2 bases from J, the gap between germline ends came to 18 bases. This CDR3 region has 15 residues. Germline V gives CDR1 MNHEY, CDR2 SVGAGI.

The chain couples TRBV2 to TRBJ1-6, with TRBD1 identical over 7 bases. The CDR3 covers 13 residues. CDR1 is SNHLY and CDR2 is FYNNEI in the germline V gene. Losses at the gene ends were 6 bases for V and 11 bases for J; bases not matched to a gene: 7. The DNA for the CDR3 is TGTGCCAGCAGGCCCGACAGGGCTCCACCCCTCCACTTT. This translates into CASRPDRAPPLHF.

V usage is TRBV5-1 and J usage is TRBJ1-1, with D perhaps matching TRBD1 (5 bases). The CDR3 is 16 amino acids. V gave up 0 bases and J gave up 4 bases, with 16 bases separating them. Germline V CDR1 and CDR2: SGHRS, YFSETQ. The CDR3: CASSLVAPQGGTEAFF. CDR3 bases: TGCGCCAGCAGCTTGGTGGCACCCCAGGGTGGCACTGAAGCTTTCTTT.

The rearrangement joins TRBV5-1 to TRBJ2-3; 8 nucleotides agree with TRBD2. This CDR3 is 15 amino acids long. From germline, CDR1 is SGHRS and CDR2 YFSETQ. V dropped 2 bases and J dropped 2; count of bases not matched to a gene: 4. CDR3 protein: CASSLAGAPTDTQYF. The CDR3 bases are TGCGCCAGCAGCTTAGCGGGGGCCCCCACAGATACGCAGTATTTT.

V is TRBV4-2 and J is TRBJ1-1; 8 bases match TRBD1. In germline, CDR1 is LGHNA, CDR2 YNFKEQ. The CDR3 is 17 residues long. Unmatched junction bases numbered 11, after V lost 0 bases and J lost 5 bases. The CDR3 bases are TGTGCCAGCAGCCAAGATCTGGCAGGGGGCATGGGGACTGAAGCTTTCTTT. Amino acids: CASSQDLAGGMGTEAFF.